This is a list of T cell receptor beta chains from one sample in a study of blood T cell repertoires in COVID-19. The table came from immunoSEQ multiplex PCR; TCRdb's copy has only in-frame clones and leaves some out. This table has hundreds of thousands of clones, about 79% appearing once. Sequencing was carried out using peripheral blood. These receptors were taken from a woman of 80 years or more with acute or convalescent COVID-19. Both conserved end residues are part of each CDR3. D genes are given only for firm matches. Clone size is shown for a subset of rows, as once, few, many or a class of expanded clone.

D | size | J | V | length | DNA | CDR3
- | - | TRBJ1-4 | TRBV7-2 | 15 | TGTGCCAGCAGCACAAGTCCGGGGAGTAATGAAAAACTGTTTTTT | CASSTSPGSNEKLFF
TRBD1 | - | TRBJ1-4 | TRBV6-5 | 14 | TGTGCCAGCACCCTGACAGGGGGTAACGAAAAACTGTTTTTT | CASTLTGGNEKLFF
TRBD2 | - | TRBJ2-5 | TRBV19 | 13 | TGTGCCAGTAGCCGGGGGGGGACCGAGACCCAGTACTTC | CASSRGGTETQYF
- | once | TRBJ1-1 | TRBV6-5 | 14 | TGTGCCAGCAGGGCGGGGGGGAGTAGGGCTGAAGCTTTCTTT | CASRAGGSRAEAFF
TRBD1 | - | TRBJ1-5 | TRBV3-1/TRBV3-2 | 18 | TGTGCCAGCACCCCGGTCCGGACAGGCCTTTCTAGCAATCAGCCCCAGCATTTT | CASTPVRTGLSSNQPQHF
TRBD1 | - | TRBJ1-5 | TRBV2 | 18 | TGTGCCAGCAGCATCCCGGGACAGGAAAGTTATAGCAATCAGCCCCAGCATTTT | CASSIPGQESYSNQPQHF
- | - | TRBJ1-6 | TRBV28 | 14 | TGTGCCAGCAGTTTACCACAGGGAAGCTCACCCCTCCACTTT | CASSLPQGSSPLHF
- | once | TRBJ1-3 | TRBV6-5 | 13 | TGTGCCAGCTCAGACAGCTCTGGAAACACCATATATTTT | CASSDSSGNTIYF
TRBD1 | - | TRBJ1-5 | TRBV7-3 | 16 | TGTGCCAGCAGCCCAAGGGACAGGGGTGACAATCAGCCCCAGCATTTT | CASSPRDRGDNQPQHF
- | - | TRBJ1-2 | TRBV7-3 | 11 | TGTGCCAGCAGCTTATTTCGGGGCTACACCTTC | CASSLFRGYTF
- | - | TRBJ2-2 | TRBV5-1 | 13 | TGCGCCAGCAGCTTTGGACTGAACGGGGAGCTGTTTTTT | CASSFGLNGELFF
TRBD2 | - | TRBJ2-5 | TRBV2 | 17 | TGTGCCAGCAGTGAAATACTAGCGGGGGGGTCACAAGAGACCCAGTACTTC | CASSEILAGGSQETQYF
TRBD1 | - | TRBJ1-4 | TRBV25-1 | 14 | TGTGCCAGCAGTCAGACAGGGGGGGATGAAAAACTGTTTTTT | CASSQTGGDEKLFF
- | - | TRBJ1-2 | TRBV28 | 14 | TGTGCCAGCAGAAGAGGACAGACTAACTATGGCTACACCTTC | CASRRGQTNYGYTF
- | - | TRBJ1-3 | TRBV10-3 | 14 | TGTGCCATCAGTGGGGGAGGGCGAGGAAACACCATATATTTT | CAISGGGRGNTIYF
- | - | TRBJ1-5 | TRBV10-3 | 12 | TGTGCCATCAGTGATGGAGCTCAGCCCCAGCATTTT | CAISDGAQPQHF
- | once | TRBJ1-3 | TRBV7-9 | 13 | TGTGCCAGCAGCTTGTATAATGGAAACACCATATATTTT | CASSLYNGNTIYF
- | - | TRBJ1-5 | TRBV6-5 | 14 | TGTGCCAGCAGTTCCGGACAGATTTATCAGCCCCAGCATTTT | CASSSGQIYQPQHF
TRBD2 | - | TRBJ2-3 | TRBV3-1/TRBV3-2 | 17 | TGTGCCAGCAGCCCCTACGGACTAGCGGGGGCCTCAGATACGCAGTATTTT | CASSPYGLAGASDTQYF
- | - | TRBJ1-1 | TRBV18 | 15 | TGTGCCAGCTCACCTCCCAGGGGCCGGTACACTGAAGCTTTCTTT | CASSPPRGRYTEAFF
- | - | TRBJ2-2 | TRBV7-3 | 14 | TGTGCCAGCAGCTTAGACAGGAACACCGGGGAGCTGTTTTTT | CASSLDRNTGELFF
- | - | TRBJ1-1 | TRBV30 | 13 | TGTGCCTGGAGTCGACATGGGAACACTGAAGCTTTCTTT | CAWSRHGNTEAFF
- | - | TRBJ1-1 | TRBV4-1 | 14 | TGCGCCAGCAGCCAAGACAGGGTCGGCACTGAAGCTTTCTTT | CASSQDRVGTEAFF
TRBD1 | - | TRBJ2-7 | TRBV5-1 | 14 | TGCGCCAGCAGCGTAGACAGGGTTACCTACGAGCAGTACTTC | CASSVDRVTYEQYF
- | few | TRBJ1-5 | TRBV27 | 15 | TGTGCCAGCAGTGGGCAGCAAAATAGCAATCAGCCCCAGCATTTT | CASSGQQNSNQPQHF
- | - | TRBJ1-2 | TRBV5-4 | 13 | TGTGCCAGCAGCGGAGAAACAGGGAATGGCTACACCTTC | CASSGETGNGYTF
- | - | TRBJ1-6 | TRBV12-5 | 14 | TGTGCTAGTGGTTTATGGGGCCTGAATTCACCCCTCCACTTT | CASGLWGLNSPLHF
- | - | TRBJ1-2 | TRBV6-5 | 11 | TGTGCCAGCAGTCCGGGGGTCGGCTACACCTTC | CASSPGVGYTF
TRBD1 | - | TRBJ1-1 | TRBV28 | 13 | TGTGCCAGCAGTTTAGAGGGGGCGACTGAAGCTTTCTTT | CASSLEGATEAFF
TRBD1 | - | TRBJ1-6 | TRBV6-6 | 18 | TGTGCCAGCAGTCGAAGGACAGGGTCTTCCTCTTATAATTCACCCCTCCACTTT | CASSRRTGSSSYNSPLHF
- | - | TRBJ1-5 | TRBV19 | 14 | TGTGCCAGTAGTGGGGCGGGGGCTGGTCAGCCCCAGCATTTT | CASSGAGAGQPQHF
- | - | TRBJ2-5 | TRBV14 | 13 | TGTGCCAGCAGCCAAAGGGGGAAAGAGACCCAGTACTTC | CASSQRGKETQYF
TRBD1 | - | TRBJ2-7 | TRBV9 | 15 | TGTGCCAGCAGCGCCACGGGACAGGGGGCCAACGAGCAGTACTTC | CASSATGQGANEQYF
- | - | TRBJ2-7 | TRBV4-1 | 15 | TGCGCCAGCAGCCTTCGGACAGCGGAGGGGGGGGAGCAGTACTTC | CASSLRTAEGGEQYF
- | - | TRBJ1-2 | TRBV29-1 | 11 | TGCAGCGTTGGAGTCCTCTATGGCTACACCTTC | CSVGVLYGYTF
TRBD1 | - | TRBJ1-5 | TRBV28 | 16 | TGTGCCAGCAGTACTCCGGGACAGGGAAGCAATCAGCCCCAGCATTTT | CASSTPGQGSNQPQHF
TRBD1 | - | TRBJ2-1 | TRBV5-4 | 15 | TGTGCCAGCAGCTTACGACAGGGAGACTACAATGAGCAGTTCTTC | CASSLRQGDYNEQFF
- | - | TRBJ2-2 | TRBV19 | 13 | TGTGCCAGTAGTACACAGGGCTCGGGGGAGCTGTTTTTT | CASSTQGSGELFF
TRBD1 | - | TRBJ1-2 | TRBV28 | 18 | TGTGCCAGCAGTTCCGTAGCCCCTTTCGGACAGGGGGAGTATGGCTACACCTTC | CASSSVAPFGQGEYGYTF
TRBD2 | - | TRBJ2-3 | TRBV7-3 | 16 | TGTGCCAGCAGCCCCGGACGGAGCGGGGGGTCAGATACGCAGTATTTT | CASSPGRSGGSDTQYF
- | - | TRBJ2-7 | TRBV11-3 | 16 | TGTGCCAGCAGCTTAGTGCTTGCGCAGGGAACCTACGAGCAGTACTTC | CASSLVLAQGTYEQYF
- | - | TRBJ1-1 | TRBV20-1 | 11 | TGCAGTGCCCTTCGGTCCACTGAAGCTTTCTTT | CSALRSTEAFF
- | - | TRBJ1-4 | TRBV18 | 16 | TGTGCCAGCTCGGGGCCCCCTGGGGCAACTAATGAAAAACTGTTTTTT | CASSGPPGATNEKLFF
- | few | TRBJ1-6 | TRBV6-1 | 15 | TGTGCCAGCAGTGAAGGACCTACCCGGGTTTCACCCCTCCACTTT | CASSEGPTRVSPLHF
TRBD1 | - | TRBJ2-7 | TRBV9 | 15 | TGTGCCAGCAGCGAGGGACAGGGGAATTTGTACGAGCAGTACTTC | CASSEGQGNLYEQYF
TRBD2 | - | TRBJ2-3 | TRBV11-3 | 15 | TGTGCCAGCAGCTCACCGGGACTAGCGACAGATACGCAGTATTTT | CASSSPGLATDTQYF